This entry features one T cell receptor (beta chain) sequence. The antigen is unknown. This entry comes from a study of T cell repertoires in cytomegalovirus infection. Study context: Recently described HLA-C-restricted plus well-studied HLA-B-restricted CMV epitopes were used. Study-wide findings and caveats: The ex vivo response was dominated by HLA-C-restricted CMV-specific TCR beta clonotypes.

Using its own MiXCR run on the reads, TCRdb lists one record per CDR3 protein. The sample holds about 500,000 distinct CDR3 sequences, more than 30% seen once. Trimming cost V 4 bases and J 2 bases, with 12 bases left between them. From germline, CDR1 is MNHEY and CDR2 SVGEGT. The CDR3 is 14 amino acids. Here the sequenced sample was cultured PBMCs, taken from culture after CMV antigen stimulation. This receptor was obtained from a human donor in good health (CMV status not recorded). Some clones in this sample may be carry-over from other donors' samples. The rearrangement uses TRBV6-2 or TRBV6-3 and TRBJ2-7, with D possibly matching TRBD2 (6 bases). CDR3 nucleotides: TGTGCCAGCAGTTTGCCCGGGAGCCCCTACGAGCAGTACTTC. This codes for CASSLPGSPYEQYF.